This T cell receptor beta chain was profiled in a study of blood T cell repertoires in COVID-19. Study information: The United States, Italy and Spain provided the acute and convalescent COVID-19 samples. Sample material is recorded as cDNA or gDNA derived from T cells, B-cell-depleted T cells, or PBMCs.

Per the original methods: From reference gene primer amplification, estimates of nucleated cell counts were derived. TCRdb's copy holds only in-frame clones and misses some; the assay was immunoSEQ multiplex PCR. V, J and clone size reflect that table, while D and trimming were determined from the DNA. This table has some 150,000 clones, around three quarters appearing once. Looked up from germline, CDR1 is LNHNV and CDR2 is YYDKDF (reference sequence). The CDR3 is 13 amino acids. V lost 2 bases to trimming and J lost 8 bases, with 12 bases between them. The J gene is TRBJ1-1, the V gene TRBV15; possible D gene TRBD1, 6 bases. This clonotype was obtained from a man between 50 and 59 years old with active or convalescent COVID-19. The material sequenced was peripheral blood. The CDR3 DNA is TGTGCCACCAGCAGACACCCCGGGACAGAAGCTTTCTTT. Encoded protein: CATSRHPGTEAFF.